Below are 2 T cell receptor beta chains sequenced from a single sample in a study of blood T cell repertoires in COVID-19 (dated by TCRdb to about 2020). The library relied on the immunoSEQ multiplex PCR assay. In its TCRdb copy, this immuneACCESS table keeps in-frame sequences only and misses some clones. Where compared with another copy, unresolved V genes explain less than half of these, and the others have no known cause. Counted in this sample were some 200,000 clones; almost 90% of them appeared once. Approximately 1.5% of the sample goes to the ten largest clones. Input material: peripheral blood. Receptors were obtained from a man younger than 30 with active or convalescent COVID-19.

The CDR3 region is CASSLWSGGDGYTF. CDR3 in DNA: TGTGCCAGCAGTTTATGGTCAGGGGGTGACGGCTACACCTTC. This chain joins TRBV27 and TRBJ1-2; 7 bases match TRBD1. Trimming took 1 base from V and 8 from J; bases not matched to a gene: 7. CDR3 length: 14 amino acids. Per the germline V gene, CDR1 is MNHEY and CDR2 is SMNVEV (reference sequence).

The V gene is TRBV6-5, the J gene TRBJ1-5, with D possibly being TRBD1 (5 bases). The V gene lost 6 bases and the J gene lost 1 base, with 13 bases spanning the gap. This CDR3 contains 15 residues. Germline CDR1 MNHEY, CDR2 SVGAGI. The chain's CDR3 is CASSLDRWSNQPQHF. Here the CDR3 DNA reads TGTGCCAGCAGCCTTGACAGATGGAGCAATCAGCCCCAGCATTTT.